This T cell receptor (beta chain) came from a study of shared clonotypes between healthy human individuals. Per the germline V gene, CDR1 is MDHEN and CDR2 is SYDVKM. The CDR3 is 16 amino acids. V lost 6 bases and J lost 9; bases outside the gene matches: 16. Measured with immunoSEQ multiplex PCR; TCRdb has only the in-frame clones, and not every one. The sample comprises roughly 400,000 clones, about 97% of which are singletons, and about 0.34% rests with the top ten. This sequence joins TRBV28 and TRBJ2-3; TRBD1 agrees at 9 bases. The sample consisted of memory CD8+ T cells sorted from blood. As to subset: CD45RO+ cells pooled with CCR7-negative TemRA cells. The clonotype originates from a man aged 25-40 years in good health. The CDR3 here is CASSLRDRVKIVTQYF. Here the CDR3 DNA reads TGTGCCAGCAGCCTCCGGGACAGGGTGAAGATCGTGACGCAGTATTTT. The full variable domain, rest sourced from reference TRBV28 and TRBJ2-3, is DVKVTQSSRYLVKRTGEKVFLECVQDMDHENMFWYRQDPGLGLRLIYFSYDVKMKEKGDIPEGYSVSREKKERFSLILESASTNQTSMYLCASSLRDRVKIVTQYFGPGTRLTVL.